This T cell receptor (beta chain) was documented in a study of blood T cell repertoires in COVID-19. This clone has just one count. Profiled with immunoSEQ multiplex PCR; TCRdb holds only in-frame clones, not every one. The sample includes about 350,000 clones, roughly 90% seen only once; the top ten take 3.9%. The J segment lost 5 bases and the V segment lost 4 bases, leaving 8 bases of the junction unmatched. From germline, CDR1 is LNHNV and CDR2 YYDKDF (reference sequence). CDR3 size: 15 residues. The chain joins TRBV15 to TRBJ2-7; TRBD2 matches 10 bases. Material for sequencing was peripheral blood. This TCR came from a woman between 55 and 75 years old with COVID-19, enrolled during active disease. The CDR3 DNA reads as TGTGCCACCAGCACTAAGACTAGCGGGTCCAACGAGCAGTACTTC. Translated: CATSTKTSGSNEQYF.